A selection of T cell receptor beta chains follows, all from one sample in a study of tumor and adjacent non-tumor tissue in lung cancer. TCRdb ran MiXCR on the multiplex PCR reads and lists one entry per CDR3 protein. Counted here are 90,000 to 110,000 distinct CDR3 sequences, roughly 80% occurring once; the ten biggest clones make up around a third. The sample consisted of lung tumor tissue. These receptors were taken from an older woman with non-small cell lung cancer. CDR3s include the opening cysteine and the closing phenylalanine or tryptophan. D genes are given only for firm matches. Only part of the rows carry a size: once, few, many, or a class if the clone is expanded.

- | TRBJ2-7 | 16 | TRBD2 | TRBV28 | CASSPHGTSGSNEQYF | TGTGCCAGCAGTCCCCACGGGACTAGCGGGAGCAATGAGCAGTACTTC
- | TRBJ2-7 | 13 | - | TRBV11-2 | CASSLVPGRELYF | TGTGCCAGCAGCTTGGTACCGGGCCGCGAGCTATACTTC
- | TRBJ1-2 | 11 | - | TRBV20-1 | CRVKQGNGYTF | TGCAGAGTTAAACAGGGTAACGGCTACACCTTC
- | TRBJ1-6 | 14 | - | TRBV11-2 | CASSLEACNPALHF | TGTGCCAGCAGCTTAGAAGCATGTAATCCAGCCCTCCACTTT
- | TRBJ2-3 | 13 | - | TRBV11-2 | CASNHLSDVAEYF | TGTGCCAGCAACCATTTATCGGACGTCGCAGAGTATTTT
- | TRBJ1-1 | 15 | TRBD1 | TRBV10-1 | CAIYPGTGGLTEGFF | TGCGCCATCTACCCTGGGACAGGGGGCCTAACTGAAGGTTTCTTT
- | TRBJ2-3 | 16 | TRBD2 | TRBV4-3 | CTSSQGGAGGEDMQYF | TGCACCAGCAGCCAAGGTGGAGCGGGAGGGGAAGATATGCAGTATTTT
- | TRBJ2-7 | 13 | - | TRBV10-1 | CTSSEQRPSEHYF | TGCACCAGTAGTGAGCAGAGACCAAGTGAGCATTACTTC
- | TRBJ2-3 | 16 | - | TRBV20-1 | CSASYGGAYTTDTQYF | TGCAGTGCTAGCTATGGTGGGGCCTATACAACAGATACGCAGTATTTT
- | TRBJ2-6 | 14 | - | TRBV6-6 | CTGSYQSGANVLTF | TGTACCGGCAGTTACCAGTCAGGGGCCAACGTCCTGACTTTC
- | TRBJ2-5 | 15 | - | TRBV10-2 | CASTRISGNQETQYF | TGCGCCAGCACCCGGATTAGTGGAAATCAAGAGACCCAGTACTTC
- | TRBJ2-5 | 14 | - | TRBV11-2 | CAGTPQGGLETQYF | TGTGCCGGCACTCCACAGGGCGGTCTAGAGACCCAGTACTTC
- | TRBJ2-5 | 15 | TRBD1 | TRBV28 | CAIHNGQGAYETLYF | TGTGCCATCCATAACGGACAGGGGGCTTATGAGACCCTGTACTTC
once | TRBJ1-2 | 11 | - | TRBV29-1 | CMTGMDYGYTF | TGCATGACGGGCATGGATTATGGCTACACCTTC
- | TRBJ2-3 | 15 | TRBD1 | TRBV6-5 | CARSYDRESTDTQYF | TGTGCCAGGAGTTATGACAGGGAGAGCACAGATACACAGTATTTT
few | TRBJ2-5 | 14 | - | TRBV12-3/TRBV12-4 | CASSHRGVQETQCF | TGTGCCAGCAGCCATAGGGGGGTCCAAGAGACCCAGTGCTTC
- | TRBJ1-3 | 15 | TRBD1 | TRBV12-3/TRBV12-4 | CAGRQGESSGDTIYF | TGTGCCGGACGACAGGGAGAGTCCTCTGGAGACACCATATATTTT